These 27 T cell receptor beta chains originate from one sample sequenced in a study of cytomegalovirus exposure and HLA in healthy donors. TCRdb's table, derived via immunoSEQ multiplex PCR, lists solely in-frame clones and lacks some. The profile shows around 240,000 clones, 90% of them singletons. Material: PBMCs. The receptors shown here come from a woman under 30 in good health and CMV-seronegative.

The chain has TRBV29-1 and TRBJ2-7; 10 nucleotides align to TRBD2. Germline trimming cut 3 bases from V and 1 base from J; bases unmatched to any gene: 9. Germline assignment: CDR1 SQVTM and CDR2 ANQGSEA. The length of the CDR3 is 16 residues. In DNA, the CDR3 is TGCAGCGTTGAGGAATCTCTGGGACTAGCGTCCTACGAGCAGTACTTC. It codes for CSVEESLGLASYEQYF.

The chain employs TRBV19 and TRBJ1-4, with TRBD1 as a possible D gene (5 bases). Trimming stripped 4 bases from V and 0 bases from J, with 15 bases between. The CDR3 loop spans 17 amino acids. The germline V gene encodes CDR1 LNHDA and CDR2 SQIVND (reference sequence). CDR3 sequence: CASSSRGTEATNEKLFF. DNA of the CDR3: TGTGCCAGTAGTAGCCGGGGGACGGAGGCAACTAATGAAAAACTGTTTTTT.

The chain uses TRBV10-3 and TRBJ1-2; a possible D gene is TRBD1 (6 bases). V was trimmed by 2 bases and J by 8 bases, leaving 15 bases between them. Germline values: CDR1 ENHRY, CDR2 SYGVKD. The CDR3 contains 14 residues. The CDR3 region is CAISETQGFGGYTF. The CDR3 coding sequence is TGTGCCATCAGTGAGACACAGGGATTCGGGGGCTACACCTTC.

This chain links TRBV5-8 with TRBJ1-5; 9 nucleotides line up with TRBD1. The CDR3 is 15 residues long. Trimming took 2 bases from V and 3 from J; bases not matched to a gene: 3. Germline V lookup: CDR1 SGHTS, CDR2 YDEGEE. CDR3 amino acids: CASSFTGGSNQPQHF. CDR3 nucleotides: TGTGCCAGCAGCTTTACAGGGGGCTCCAATCAGCCCCAGCATTTT. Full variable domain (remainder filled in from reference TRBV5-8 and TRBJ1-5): EAGVTQSPTHLIKTRGQQATLRCSPISGHTSVYWYQQALGLGLQFLLWYDEGEERNRGNFPPRFSGRQFPNYSSELNVNALELEDSALYLCASSFTGGSNQPQHFGDGTRLSIL.

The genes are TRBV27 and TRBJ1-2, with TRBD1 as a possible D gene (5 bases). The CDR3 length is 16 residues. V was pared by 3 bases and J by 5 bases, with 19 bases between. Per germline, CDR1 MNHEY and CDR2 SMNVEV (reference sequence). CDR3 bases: TGTGCCAGCAGTTTGCGTCGCGACAGAGCCCTTTATGGCTACACCTTC. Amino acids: CASSLRRDRALYGYTF.

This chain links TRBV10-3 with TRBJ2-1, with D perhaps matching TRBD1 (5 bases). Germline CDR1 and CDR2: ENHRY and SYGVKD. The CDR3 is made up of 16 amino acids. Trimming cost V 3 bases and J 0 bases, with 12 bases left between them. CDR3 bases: TGTGCCATCAGTGACGAGACAGCGAGCTCCTACAATGAGCAGTTCTTC. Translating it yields CAISDETASSYNEQFF.

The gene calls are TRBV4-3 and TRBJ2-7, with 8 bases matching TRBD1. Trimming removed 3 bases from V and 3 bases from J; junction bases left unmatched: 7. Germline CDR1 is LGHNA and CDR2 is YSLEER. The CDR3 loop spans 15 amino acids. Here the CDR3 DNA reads TGCGCCAGCAGCCAGATCGGGACAGGAGACTACGAGCAGTACTTC. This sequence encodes CASSQIGTGDYEQYF.

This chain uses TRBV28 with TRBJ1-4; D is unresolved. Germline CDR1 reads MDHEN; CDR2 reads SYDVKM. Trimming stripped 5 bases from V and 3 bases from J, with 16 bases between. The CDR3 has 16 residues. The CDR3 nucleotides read TGTGCCAGCAGTAGAGAATCTGGTCCGTCTAATGAAAAACTGTTTTTT. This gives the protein CASSRESGPSNEKLFF. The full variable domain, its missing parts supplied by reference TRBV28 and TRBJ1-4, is DVKVTQSSRYLVKRTGEKVFLECVQDMDHENMFWYRQDPGLGLRLIYFSYDVKMKEKGDIPEGYSVSREKKERFSLILESASTNQTSMYLCASSRESGPSNEKLFFGSGTQLSVL.

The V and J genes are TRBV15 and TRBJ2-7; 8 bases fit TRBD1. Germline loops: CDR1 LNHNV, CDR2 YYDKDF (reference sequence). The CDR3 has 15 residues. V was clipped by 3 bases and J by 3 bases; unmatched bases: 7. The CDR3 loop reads CATSRGQAEVYEQYV. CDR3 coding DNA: TGTGCCACCAGCAGGGGACAGGCCGAGGTCTACGAGCAGTACGTC.

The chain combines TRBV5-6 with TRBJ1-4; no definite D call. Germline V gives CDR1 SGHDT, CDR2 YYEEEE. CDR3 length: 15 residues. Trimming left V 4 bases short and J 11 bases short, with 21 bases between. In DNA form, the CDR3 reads TGTGCCAGCAGCCATTTCCGGGGTGCTGGAGGGAAACTGTTTTTT. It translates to CASSHFRGAGGKLFF.

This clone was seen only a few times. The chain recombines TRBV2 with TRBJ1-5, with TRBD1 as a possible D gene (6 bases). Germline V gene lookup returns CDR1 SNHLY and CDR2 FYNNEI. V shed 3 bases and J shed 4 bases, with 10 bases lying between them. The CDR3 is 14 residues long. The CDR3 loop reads CASSDPQGNQPQHF. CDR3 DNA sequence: TGTGCCAGCAGTGATCCGCAGGGGAATCAGCCCCAGCATTTT. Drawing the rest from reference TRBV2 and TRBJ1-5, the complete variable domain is EPEVTQTPSHQVTQMGQEVILRCVPISNHLYFYWYRQILGQKVEFLVSFYNNEISEKSEIFDDQFSVERPDGSNFTLKIRSTKLEDSAMYFCASSDPQGNQPQHFGDGTRLSIL.

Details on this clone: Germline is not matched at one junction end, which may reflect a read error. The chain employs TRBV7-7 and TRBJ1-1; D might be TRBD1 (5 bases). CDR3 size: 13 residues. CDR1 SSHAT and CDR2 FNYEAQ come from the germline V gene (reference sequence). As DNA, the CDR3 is TGTGCTAGCAGCTTAGAATCAGGGACTGAAGCTTTCTTT. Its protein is CASSLESGTEAFF.

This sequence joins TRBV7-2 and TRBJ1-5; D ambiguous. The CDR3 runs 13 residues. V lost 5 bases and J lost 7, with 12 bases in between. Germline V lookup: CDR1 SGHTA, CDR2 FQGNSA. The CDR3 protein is CASSRGHQQPQHF. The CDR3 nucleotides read TGTGCCAGCAGCCGCGGGCATCAGCAGCCCCAGCATTTT.

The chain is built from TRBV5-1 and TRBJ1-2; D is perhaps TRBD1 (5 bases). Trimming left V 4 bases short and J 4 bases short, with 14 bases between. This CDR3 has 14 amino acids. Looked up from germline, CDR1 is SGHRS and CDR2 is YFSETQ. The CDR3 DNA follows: TGCGCCAGCAGCGCCGACAGTGGTAGCTATGGCTACACCTTC. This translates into CASSADSGSYGYTF.

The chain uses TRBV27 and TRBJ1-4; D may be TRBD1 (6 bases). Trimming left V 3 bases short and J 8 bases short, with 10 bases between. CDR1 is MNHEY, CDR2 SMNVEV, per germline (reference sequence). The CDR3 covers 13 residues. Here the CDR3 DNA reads TGTGCCAGCAGTTTTGGGACACAAGAAAAACTGTTTTTT. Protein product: CASSFGTQEKLFF.

CDR3 protein: CASRVVTGSGTEAFF. As DNA, the CDR3 is TGTGCCAGCAGGGTCGTAACAGGGTCGGGCACTGAAGCTTTCTTT. The gene calls are TRBV28 and TRBJ1-1, with D maybe TRBD1 (6 bases). The germline CDR1 and CDR2 sequences are MDHEN and SYDVKM. Trimming removed 6 bases from V and 4 bases from J, with 18 bases in between. The CDR3 consists of 15 residues.

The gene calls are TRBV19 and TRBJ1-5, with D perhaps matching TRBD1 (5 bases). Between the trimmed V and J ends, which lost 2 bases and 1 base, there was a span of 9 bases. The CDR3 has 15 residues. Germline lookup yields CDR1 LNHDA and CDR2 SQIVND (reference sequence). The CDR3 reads CASSIQGGSNQPQHF. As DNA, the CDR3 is TGTGCCAGTAGTATACAGGGTGGCAGCAATCAGCCCCAGCATTTT. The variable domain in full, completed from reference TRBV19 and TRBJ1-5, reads DGGITQSPKYLFRKEGQNVTLSCEQNLNHDAMYWYRQDPGQGLRLIYYSQIVNDFQKGDIAEGYSVSREKKESFPLTVTSAQKNPTAFYLCASSIQGGSNQPQHFGDGTRLSIL.

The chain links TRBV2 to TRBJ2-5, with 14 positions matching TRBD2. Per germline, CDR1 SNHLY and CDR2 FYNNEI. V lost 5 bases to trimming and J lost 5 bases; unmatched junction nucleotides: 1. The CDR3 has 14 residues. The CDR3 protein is CASSRTSGGETQYF. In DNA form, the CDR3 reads TGTGCCAGCAGTAGGACTAGCGGGGGGGAGACCCAGTACTTC.

The CDR3 DNA reads TGTGCCAGCAGCTTTCCAGGGGCATCGTACTTC. Residues: CASSFPGASYF. The chain uses TRBV5-8 and TRBJ2-5; D is perhaps TRBD1 (6 bases). Per the germline V gene, CDR1 is SGHTS and CDR2 is YDEGEE. CDR3 length: 11 amino acids. Trimming pared 2 bases from V and 13 bases from J, leaving 12 bases between.

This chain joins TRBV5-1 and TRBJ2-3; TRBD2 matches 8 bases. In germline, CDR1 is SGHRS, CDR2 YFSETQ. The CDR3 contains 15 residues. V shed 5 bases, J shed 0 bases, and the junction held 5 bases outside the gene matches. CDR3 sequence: CASSNQRGSTDTQYF. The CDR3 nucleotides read TGCGCCAGCAGTAATCAGCGGGGGAGCACAGATACGCAGTATTTT.

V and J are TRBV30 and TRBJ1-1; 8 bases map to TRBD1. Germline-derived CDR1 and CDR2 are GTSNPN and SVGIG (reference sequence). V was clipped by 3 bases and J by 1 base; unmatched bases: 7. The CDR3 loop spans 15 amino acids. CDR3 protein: CAWSEMTGANTEAFF. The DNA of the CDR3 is TGTGCCTGGAGCGAAATGACAGGGGCGAACACTGAAGCTTTCTTT. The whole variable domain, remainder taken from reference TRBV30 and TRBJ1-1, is SQTIHQWPATLVQPVGSPLSLECTVEGTSNPNLYWYRQAAGRGLQLLFYSVGIGQISSEVPQNLSASRPQDRQFILSSKKLLLSDSGFYLCAWSEMTGANTEAFFGQGTRLTVV.

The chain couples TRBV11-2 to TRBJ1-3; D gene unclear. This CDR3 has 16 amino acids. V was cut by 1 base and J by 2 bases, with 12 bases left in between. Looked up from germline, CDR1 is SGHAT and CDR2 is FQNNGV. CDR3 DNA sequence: TGTGCCAGCAGCTTAGGCGTGCTCTTAACTGGAAACACCATATATTTT. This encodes CASSLGVLLTGNTIYF.

This chain's CDR3 is CASSSDRESSYNSPLHF. In DNA form, the CDR3 reads TGTGCCAGCAGCTCGGACAGGGAAAGCTCCTATAATTCACCCCTCCACTTT. The rearrangement joins TRBV28 to TRBJ1-6; 8 nucleotides agree with TRBD1. The V gene end was trimmed by 6 bases and the J gene end by 0 bases; junction bases not matched to a gene: 7. Germline V lookup: CDR1 MDHEN, CDR2 SYDVKM. The CDR3 totals 17 residues.

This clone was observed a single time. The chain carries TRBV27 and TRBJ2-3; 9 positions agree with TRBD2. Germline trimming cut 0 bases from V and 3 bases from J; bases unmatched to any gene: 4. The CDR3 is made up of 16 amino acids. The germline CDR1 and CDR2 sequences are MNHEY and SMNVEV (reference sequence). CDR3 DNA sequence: TGTGCCAGCAGTTTATCGGCGGGGGGGCGGACAGATACGCAGTATTTT. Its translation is CASSLSAGGRTDTQYF.

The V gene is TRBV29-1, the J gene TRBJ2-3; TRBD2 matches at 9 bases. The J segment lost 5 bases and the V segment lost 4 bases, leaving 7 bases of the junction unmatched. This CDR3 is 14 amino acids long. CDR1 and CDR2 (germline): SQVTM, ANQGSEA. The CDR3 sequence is CSVAGGGAVDTQYF. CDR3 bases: TGCAGCGTTGCTGGCGGGGGGGCCGTAGATACGCAGTATTTT.

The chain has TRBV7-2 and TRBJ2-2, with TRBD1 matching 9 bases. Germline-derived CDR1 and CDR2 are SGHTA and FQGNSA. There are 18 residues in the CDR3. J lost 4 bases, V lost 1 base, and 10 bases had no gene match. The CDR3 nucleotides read TGTGCCAGCAGCTTAGTAGGGGACAGGGTGGTTGGCACCGGGGAGCTGTTTTTT. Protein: CASSLVGDRVVGTGELFF.

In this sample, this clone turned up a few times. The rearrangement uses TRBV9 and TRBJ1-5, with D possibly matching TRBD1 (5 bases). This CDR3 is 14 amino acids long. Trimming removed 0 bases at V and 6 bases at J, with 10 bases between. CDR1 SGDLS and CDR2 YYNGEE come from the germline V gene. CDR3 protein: CASSVEQGGQPQHF. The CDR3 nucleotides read TGTGCCAGCAGCGTAGAGCAGGGAGGTCAGCCCCAGCATTTT.